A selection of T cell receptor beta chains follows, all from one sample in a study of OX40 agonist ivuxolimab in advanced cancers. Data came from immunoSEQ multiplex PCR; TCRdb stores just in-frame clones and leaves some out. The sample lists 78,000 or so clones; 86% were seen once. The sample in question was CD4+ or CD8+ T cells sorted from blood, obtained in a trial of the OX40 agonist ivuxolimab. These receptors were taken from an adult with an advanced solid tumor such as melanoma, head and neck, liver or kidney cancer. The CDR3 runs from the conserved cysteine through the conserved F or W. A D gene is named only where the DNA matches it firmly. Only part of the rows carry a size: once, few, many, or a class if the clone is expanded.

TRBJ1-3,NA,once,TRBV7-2,TGTGCCAGCAGCTTAACGGACCAGATCTCTGGAAACACCATATATTTT,CASSLTDQISGNTIYF
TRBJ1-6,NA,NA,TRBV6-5,TGTGCCAGCAGTCGGGGTTTCGCCTATAATTCACCCCTCCACTTT,CASSRGFAYNSPLHF
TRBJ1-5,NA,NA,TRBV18,TGTGCCAGCTCACAGACGGACACGGGCGGTCAGCCCCAGCATTTT,CASSQTDTGGQPQHF
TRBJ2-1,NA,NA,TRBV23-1,TGCGCCAGCAGACACCCCGGGACACCAGCTAGCGGTGAGCAGTTCTTC,CASRHPGTPASGEQFF
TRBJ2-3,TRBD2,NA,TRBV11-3,TGTGCCAGCAGCTCCCGCGGGACTAGCGGGGATACGCAGTATTTT,CASSSRGTSGDTQYF
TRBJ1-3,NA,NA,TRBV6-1,TGTGCCAGCAGTGAAGAGTTCCACTCTGGAAACACCATATATTTT,CASSEEFHSGNTIYF
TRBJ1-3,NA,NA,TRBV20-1,TGCAGTGCTATGGGGAGGAACACCATATATTTT,CSAMGRNTIYF
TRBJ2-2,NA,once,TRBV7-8,TGTGCCAGCAGCTTAGTGGGGGGCACCGGGGAGCTGTTTTTT,CASSLVGGTGELFF
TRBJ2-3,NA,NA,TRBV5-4,TGTGCCAGCAGCCCCAACACAGATACGCAGTATTTT,CASSPNTDTQYF
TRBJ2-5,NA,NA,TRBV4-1,TGCGCCAGCAGCCAAGAACTACTAGCCGTGGGGACCCAGTACTTC,CASSQELLAVGTQYF
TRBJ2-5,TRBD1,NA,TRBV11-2,TGTGCCAGCAGCGCGCGGACAGGGAGGGAGACCCAGTACTTC,CASSARTGRETQYF
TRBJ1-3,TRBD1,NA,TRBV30,TGTGCCTGGAGTGGGACAGGCGGTGGAAACACCATATATTTT,CAWSGTGGGNTIYF
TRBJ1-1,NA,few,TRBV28,TGTGCCACCCAACTCCAGGCTGCCCGACCTGAAGCTTTCTTT,CATQLQAARPEAFF
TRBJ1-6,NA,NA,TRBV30,TGTGCCTGGAGGGGGGGCAAGGATTCACCCCTCCACTTT,CAWRGGKDSPLHF
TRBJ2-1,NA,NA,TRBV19,TGTGCCAGTAGGACGCTGACTGGGTCTTCGAGCTCCTACAATGAGCAGTTCTTC,CASRTLTGSSSSYNEQFF
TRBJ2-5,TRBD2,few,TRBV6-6,TGTGCCAGCATCCCCGCGGGAGGCCCCCAAGAGACCCAGTACTTC,CASIPAGGPQETQYF
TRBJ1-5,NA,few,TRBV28,TGTGCCAGCGGGATGACCCAGCATTTT,CASGMTQHF
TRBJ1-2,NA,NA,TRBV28,TGTGCCAGCAGCCCCGGGGGGTCCTATGGCTACACCTTC,CASSPGGSYGYTF
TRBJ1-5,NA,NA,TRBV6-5,TGTGCCAGCAGGATAAATCAGCCCCAGCATTTT,CASRINQPQHF
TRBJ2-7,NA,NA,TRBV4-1,TGCGCCAGCAGCCAAGACCGGGCTCAGGGGACCTACGAGCAGTACTTC,CASSQDRAQGTYEQYF
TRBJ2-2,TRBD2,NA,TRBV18,TGTGCCAGCTCACGCGGACTAGCGGGGGCACCGAACACCGGGGAGCTGTTTTTT,CASSRGLAGAPNTGELFF
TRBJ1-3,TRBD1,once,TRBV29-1,TGCAGCGTTGGACAGGGAGGTGGAAACACCATATATTTT,CSVGQGGGNTIYF
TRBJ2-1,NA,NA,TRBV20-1,TGCAGTGCTAGATCAAACAATGAGCAGTTCTTC,CSARSNNEQFF
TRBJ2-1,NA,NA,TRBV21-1,TGTGCCAGCAGTCCGGGGAGGGCAATGCGGCAGTTCTTC,CASSPGRAMRQFF
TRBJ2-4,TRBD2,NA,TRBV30,TGTGCCTGGAGTGGCCAGGCGGGGGGGCAAAACATTCAGTACTTC,CAWSGQAGGQNIQYF
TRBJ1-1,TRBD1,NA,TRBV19,TGTGCCAGTAAAAGGGGGAGGACAGGGGTTGAAGCTTTCTTT,CASKRGRTGVEAFF
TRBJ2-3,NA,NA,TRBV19,TGTGCCAGTAGTATGATGCGGGGAGGAAGCACAGATACGCAGTATTTT,CASSMMRGGSTDTQYF
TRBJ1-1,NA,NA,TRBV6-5,TGTGCCAGCAGCCGCGAATCCAAGGGGGGGGAAGCTTTCTTT,CASSRESKGGEAFF
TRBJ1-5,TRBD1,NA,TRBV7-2,TGTGCCAGCAGCCAATCAGTAGGACAGGGAGGTGGACAGCCCCAGCATTTT,CASSQSVGQGGGQPQHF
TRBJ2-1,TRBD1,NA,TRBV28,TGTGCCACCCCGGGACAGGGGGACAATGAGCAGTTCTTC,CATPGQGDNEQFF
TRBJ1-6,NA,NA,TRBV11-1,TGTGCCAGCAGCTTGGCAGGACGCTCACCCCTCCACTTT,CASSLAGRSPLHF
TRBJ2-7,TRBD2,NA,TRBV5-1,TGCGCCAGCAGCTTGGCCCCATGGGCGGGAGGCGCCTACGAGCAGTACTTC,CASSLAPWAGGAYEQYF
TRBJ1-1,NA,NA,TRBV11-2,TGTGCCAGCAGCTTTGGGGTAATGAACACTGAAGCTTTCTTT,CASSFGVMNTEAFF
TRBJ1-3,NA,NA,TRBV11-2,TGTGCCAGCAGTCTTAGTAGAGGGACGTCTAGCTCTGGAAACACCATATATTTT,CASSLSRGTSSSGNTIYF
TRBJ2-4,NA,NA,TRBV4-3,TGCGCCAGCAGCCTGAACAGGGTCGGAAGAAACATTCAGTACTTC,CASSLNRVGRNIQYF
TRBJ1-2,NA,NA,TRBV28,TGTGCCAGCAGTTTTACTAACTATGGCTACACCTTC,CASSFTNYGYTF
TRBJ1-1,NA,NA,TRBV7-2,TGTGCCAGCAGCCCCGGACGGTACACTGAAGCTTTCTTT,CASSPGRYTEAFF
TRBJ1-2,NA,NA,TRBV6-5,TGTGCCAGCAGTTACGACGGAAACTATGGCTACACCTTC,CASSYDGNYGYTF
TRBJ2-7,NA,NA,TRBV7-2,TGTGCCAGCAGCCCATCTGCTGGGGGCCACGAGCAGTACTTC,CASSPSAGGHEQYF
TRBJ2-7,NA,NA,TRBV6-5,TGTGCCAGCAGTTACGGTGTGAGCGGTGGGACCTACGAGCAGTACTTC,CASSYGVSGGTYEQYF
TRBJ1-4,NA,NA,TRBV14,TGTGCCAGCAACCAACAGGGATCGGGAGAAAAACTGTTTTTT,CASNQQGSGEKLFF
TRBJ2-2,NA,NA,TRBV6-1,TGTGCCAGCAGTGCGTTGACAGTCAACACCGGGGAGCTGTTTTTT,CASSALTVNTGELFF
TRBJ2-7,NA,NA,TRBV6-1,TGTGCCAGCAGTGAACAGGGGCGGGAGCAGTACTTC,CASSEQGREQYF
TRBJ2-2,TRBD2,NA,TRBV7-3,TGTGCCAGCAGCCCCCTAGCGGGAGGGGACACCGGGGAGCTGTTTTTT,CASSPLAGGDTGELFF
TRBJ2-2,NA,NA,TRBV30,TGTGCCTGGAGAGGGCTAGCGAGGACCGAGGAGCTGTTTTTT,CAWRGLARTEELFF
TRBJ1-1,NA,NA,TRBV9,TGTGCCAGCGGCCCGGCCCCGGAGACTGAAGCTTTCTTT,CASGPAPETEAFF
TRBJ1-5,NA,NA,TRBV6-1,TGTGCCAGCAGTGAATTAAGAGGACAGCCCCAGCATTTT,CASSELRGQPQHF
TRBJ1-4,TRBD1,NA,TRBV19,TGTGCCAGTAGTTTTCGGACAGGGATGAATGAAAAACTGTTTTTT,CASSFRTGMNEKLFF
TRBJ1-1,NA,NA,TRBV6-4,TGTGCCAGCAGTGACGGGCCAGGGAGTGAAGCTTTCTTT,CASSDGPGSEAFF
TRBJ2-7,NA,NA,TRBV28,TGTGCCAGCACCACGACAGTAGTCCACGAGCAGTACTTC,CASTTTVVHEQYF
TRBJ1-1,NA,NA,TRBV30,TGTGCCTGGAGTGTAGGGTCCAACACTGAAGCTTTCTTT,CAWSVGSNTEAFF
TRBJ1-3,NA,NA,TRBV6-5,TGTGCCAGCAGTTACTCGCGGGCAGGGGCATGGACCATATATTTT,CASSYSRAGAWTIYF
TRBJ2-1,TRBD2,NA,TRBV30,TGTGCCTGGGCGGGGGGCCACAATGAGCAGTTCTTC,CAWAGGHNEQFF
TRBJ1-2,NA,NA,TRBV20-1,TGCAGTGCTAGAGATGCCCTCTTTGCCTTC,CSARDALFAF
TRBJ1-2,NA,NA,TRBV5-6,TGTGCCAGCAGCTTGGATGGGGTTCCCCACTATGGCTACACCTTC,CASSLDGVPHYGYTF
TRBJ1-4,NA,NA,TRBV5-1,TGCGCCAGCAGCTACGGGTGGAGGGGTGGGAGTGAAAAACTGTTTTTT,CASSYGWRGGSEKLFF
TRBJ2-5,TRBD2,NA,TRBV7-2,TGTGCCAGCAGCTACAGGACTAGCGGGGGGTTGGGAGAGACCCAGTACTTC,CASSYRTSGGLGETQYF
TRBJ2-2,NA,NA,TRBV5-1,TGCGCCAGCAGCTTGTTGGATCCGAACACCGGGGAGCTGTTTTTT,CASSLLDPNTGELFF